The rows below give T cell receptor beta chains drawn from one sample of a study of long-term antiretroviral therapy in people with HIV. Method: immunoSEQ multiplex PCR; TCRdb's copy keeps in-frame clones and lacks some. Of tens of thousands of clones listed, around 85% are singletons. Sequencing used unsorted PBMCs, obtained 1.5 years after starting antiretroviral therapy. Every receptor here comes from a man aged 25 to 40 with HIV. Both conserved end residues are part of each CDR3. Fields, in order: J gene, V gene, clone size, D gene, CDR3 DNA, CDR3 protein. The D gene is left open where the match is weak. Expanded clones are given a class, and other clones once, few, many or no size at all.

J: TRBJ2-1
V: TRBV6-5
size: -
D: TRBD1
DNA: TGTGCCAGCAGTTACGAGGGGGCCATCTCAGTTAATGAGCAGTTCTTC
CDR3: CASSYEGAISVNEQFF

J: TRBJ1-4
V: TRBV14
size: -
D: -
DNA: TGTGCCAGCAGCCAAGGACTCCACAACCTTAATGAAAAACTGTTTTTT
CDR3: CASSQGLHNLNEKLFF

J: TRBJ1-6
V: TRBV4-3
size: -
D: -
DNA: TGCGCCAGCAGCCGCGAAGTTCGCCGAGGGCGACCCCTCCACTTT
CDR3: CASSREVRRGRPLHF

J: TRBJ1-4
V: TRBV30
size: -
D: -
DNA: TGTGCCTGGAGTGGCCTGGACCAAGGGAATGAAAAACTGTTTTTT
CDR3: CAWSGLDQGNEKLFF

J: TRBJ2-7
V: TRBV19
size: -
D: TRBD2
DNA: TGTGCCAGTAGTTCCCTAAGGACTAGCGGCTCCTACGAGCAGTACTTC
CDR3: CASSSLRTSGSYEQYF

J: TRBJ1-2
V: TRBV19
size: -
D: -
DNA: TGTGCCAGTAGTATACAGGTCTCTAACTATGGCTACACCTTC
CDR3: CASSIQVSNYGYTF

J: TRBJ2-7
V: TRBV7-9
size: -
D: TRBD1
DNA: TGTGCCAGCAGCTTAGGGGGGACAGGGGGCTTCGAGCAGTACTTC
CDR3: CASSLGGTGGFEQYF

J: TRBJ2-3
V: TRBV7-3
size: -
D: TRBD2
DNA: TGTGCCAGCAGCCCCGGACCTAGCGGGGGAACAGATACGCAGTATTTT
CDR3: CASSPGPSGGTDTQYF

J: TRBJ2-7
V: TRBV28
size: once
D: -
DNA: TGTGCCAGCAGTTCTGGGGTCTACGAGCAGTACTTC
CDR3: CASSSGVYEQYF

J: TRBJ2-3
V: TRBV11-3
size: -
D: -
DNA: TGTGCCAGCAGCTTAGGGGACTTGAGTCGGACGCAGTATTTT
CDR3: CASSLGDLSRTQYF

J: TRBJ2-1
V: TRBV27
size: -
D: TRBD2
DNA: TGTGCCAGCAGTTTGGAGGGACTAGCGGCCTACAATGAGCAGTTCTTC
CDR3: CASSLEGLAAYNEQFF

J: TRBJ2-7
V: TRBV5-4
size: -
D: TRBD2
DNA: TGTGCCAGCAGCAGAGGACTAGCGGGGAAGGGCGAGCAGTACTTC
CDR3: CASSRGLAGKGEQYF

J: TRBJ2-7
V: TRBV27
size: few
D: TRBD1
DNA: TGTGCCAGCAGTCTCCAGGGGGCGAGCTCCTACGAGCAGTACTTC
CDR3: CASSLQGASSYEQYF

J: TRBJ2-7
V: TRBV4-1
size: -
D: -
DNA: TGCGCCAGCAGCCAGGACGATAGCTCCTACGAGCAGTACTTC
CDR3: CASSQDDSSYEQYF

J: TRBJ2-3
V: TRBV7-9
size: -
D: TRBD2
DNA: TGTGCCAGCAGCTTTAGCGGGAGGGTTGCAGATACGCAGTATTTT
CDR3: CASSFSGRVADTQYF

J: TRBJ2-1
V: TRBV7-8
size: -
D: -
DNA: TGTGCCAGCAGACCAGGGATCCCCCTTGGCAATGAGCAGTTCTTC
CDR3: CASRPGIPLGNEQFF

J: TRBJ1-2
V: TRBV19
size: -
D: -
DNA: TGTGCCAGTAGTTTCGGACAGAGCTTAGGTGGCTACACCTTC
CDR3: CASSFGQSLGGYTF

J: TRBJ2-1
V: TRBV30
size: -
D: -
DNA: TGTGTCTGGAGTGTATATAGGGAATGTACGTTCTTC
CDR3: CVWSVYRECTFF

J: TRBJ2-1
V: TRBV6-5
size: -
D: -
DNA: TGTGCCAGCAGTTACGATGGGGGCGCCGTAGAGCAGTTCTTC
CDR3: CASSYDGGAVEQFF

J: TRBJ1-1
V: TRBV4-1
size: -
D: -
DNA: TGCGCCAGCAGCCAAGGGACGTCTAACACTGAAGCTTTCTTT
CDR3: CASSQGTSNTEAFF

J: TRBJ2-2
V: TRBV10-3
size: -
D: TRBD2
DNA: TGTGCCATCAGTGAGTCCTCGGGACTAGCGGGCGCGAACACCGGGGAGCTGTTTTTT
CDR3: CAISESSGLAGANTGELFF

J: TRBJ1-1
V: TRBV2
size: -
D: -
DNA: TGTGCCTCAAGGGATCCCGGGCAAAACACTGAAGCTTTCTTT
CDR3: CASRDPGQNTEAFF

J: TRBJ2-6
V: TRBV30
size: -
D: -
DNA: TGTGCCTGGAGTGTGATCGAGTCTTTCTCTGGGGCCAACGTCCTGACTTTC
CDR3: CAWSVIESFSGANVLTF

J: TRBJ1-2
V: TRBV2
size: -
D: TRBD1
DNA: TGTGCCAGCAGTTCGGGACAGGGGGCAGGTGGCTACACCTTC
CDR3: CASSSGQGAGGYTF

J: TRBJ1-5
V: TRBV5-4
size: -
D: -
DNA: TGTGCCAGCAGCAAGGGTCTGACTGATCAGCCCCAGCATTTT
CDR3: CASSKGLTDQPQHF

J: TRBJ2-2
V: TRBV7-2
size: -
D: TRBD1
DNA: TGTGCCAGCAGCCGAAAGGGACAGGGGAGCGTCGCCACCGGGGAGCTGTTTTTT
CDR3: CASSRKGQGSVATGELFF

J: TRBJ1-6
V: TRBV6-4
size: few
D: -
DNA: TGTGCCAGCAGTGACACCTATAATTCACCCCTCCACTTT
CDR3: CASSDTYNSPLHF

J: TRBJ2-6
V: TRBV9
size: -
D: -
DNA: TGTGCCAGCAGCGTACGAACAGGATCTGGGGCCAACGTCCTGACTTTC
CDR3: CASSVRTGSGANVLTF

J: TRBJ2-5
V: TRBV11-3
size: -
D: -
DNA: TGTGCCAGCAGCTTCGGAAGAGAGACCCAGTACTTC
CDR3: CASSFGRETQYF

J: TRBJ2-3
V: TRBV30
size: -
D: TRBD2
DNA: TGTGCCTGGAGTGTACCCCCGGGGGGGCCGGATACGCAGTATTTT
CDR3: CAWSVPPGGPDTQYF

J: TRBJ2-1
V: TRBV5-1
size: -
D: TRBD1
DNA: TGCGCCAGCAGCTTACAGGGGGCGCGAAATGAGCAGTTCTTC
CDR3: CASSLQGARNEQFF

J: TRBJ2-1
V: TRBV19
size: -
D: -
DNA: TGTGCCAGTAGGATGCTAGATTGGGGTGAGCAGTTCTTC
CDR3: CASRMLDWGEQFF

J: TRBJ1-2
V: TRBV4-2
size: -
D: -
DNA: TGTGCCAGCAGCGCGGGGCTACGGGCTTCTAACTATGGCTACACCTTC
CDR3: CASSAGLRASNYGYTF

J: TRBJ1-1
V: TRBV14
size: once
D: -
DNA: TGTGCCAGCAGCGCTCTGACACCGGGGGCGAACACTGAAGCTTTCTTT
CDR3: CASSALTPGANTEAFF

J: TRBJ1-1
V: TRBV5-5
size: -
D: -
DNA: TGTGCCAGCAGCTTGAGGAGGGGGGAGACTGAAGCTTTCTTT
CDR3: CASSLRRGETEAFF

J: TRBJ1-2
V: TRBV7-9
size: -
D: -
DNA: TGTGCCAGCAGCAGGGGGGACTATGGCTACACCTTC
CDR3: CASSRGDYGYTF

J: TRBJ2-7
V: TRBV28
size: -
D: TRBD2
DNA: TGTGCCAGCAGTTTAAGGACTAGCGGGCCGTACGAGCAGTACTTC
CDR3: CASSLRTSGPYEQYF